The clone carrying this T cell receptor beta chain has more than one count but fewer than ten. The record originates from a study of cytomegalovirus exposure and HLA in healthy donors. With 60 Vbeta and 13 Jbeta primers, the PCR was carried out. The protocol was immunoSEQ multiplex PCR, while the TCRdb copy is restricted to in-frame clones and leaves out a portion. Seen here are about 150,000 clones, more than 75% observed once, and the top ten hold 7.7%. The CDR3 sequence is 15 residues long. The germline gives CDR1 LNHNV, CDR2 YYDKDF (reference sequence). The V and J ends lost 1 base and 9 bases, in that order; junction bases with no gene match: 3.

This chain links TRBV15 with TRBJ2-1, with 13 bases fitting TRBD2. Sequenced: PBMCs. The receptor was isolated from a man aged 25-40 years in good health and CMV-seropositive. The CDR3 here is CATSRGTSGSTEQFF. Written as DNA, the CDR3 is TGTGCCACCAGCAGAGGGACTAGCGGGAGCACTGAGCAGTTCTTC.